This record concerns one T cell receptor (beta chain) sequence. Germline V gene data show CDR1 as SEHNR and CDR2 as FQNEAQ (reference sequence). This CDR3 spans 15 amino acids. Between the trimmed V and J ends, which lost 0 bases and 7 bases, there was a span of 15 bases. MiXCR was run by TCRdb on the RT-PCR reads, yielding one entry per CDR3 protein. The profile shows almost 700,000 distinct CDR3 sequences, approximately 15% of them singletons. J is TRBJ1-2 and V is TRBV7-9; D is ambiguous. The sequenced sample consisted of memory CD4+ T cells from blood. This clonotype was sampled from a female donor in good health, serving as a healthy control. Written as DNA, the CDR3 is TGTGCCAGCAGCTTAGCGGGGTCGGGTAACCCTGGCTACACCTTC. It yields the protein CASSLAGSGNPGYTF.